Each of the 13 T cell receptor beta chains below was sequenced from the same sample in a study of CD8+ T cells in alopecia areata. Sample treatment: oral pan-JAK inhibitor, 5-10 mg twice daily. Extracted RNA was reverse transcribed, and the resulting cDNA served as sequencing template. Assay: immunoSEQ multiplex PCR; the TCRdb copy retains only in-frame clones and omits some. The sample yields under 250,000 clones, roughly 66% seen once. The sequencing here drew on CD4+ T cells sorted from blood, taken at week 44, from a patient treated with tofacitinib. The source is a human donor with alopecia areata.

This clone appeared once. The chain links TRBV30 to TRBJ2-6; D is uncertain. Germline loops: CDR1 GTSNPN, CDR2 SVGIG (reference sequence). This CDR3 contains 13 residues. V lost 3 bases to trimming and J lost 0 bases, with 3 bases between them. The CDR3 DNA reads as TGTGCCTGGAGCACCTCTGGGGCCAACGTCCTGACTTTC. This sequence encodes CAWSTSGANVLTF.

J is TRBJ1-5 and V is TRBV29-1, with D perhaps matching TRBD1 (6 bases). This CDR3 comprises 14 residues. V lost 7 bases, J lost 4 bases, and 17 bases lay in between. Germline V gene sequence: CDR1 SQVTM, CDR2 ANQGSEA. CDR3 sequence: CSERRGGANQPQHF. For the CDR3, the DNA is TGCAGCGAGCGAAGGGGGGGAGCGAATCAGCCCCAGCATTTT.

The chain carries TRBV27 and TRBJ1-1; D gene ambiguous. CDR1 and CDR2 (germline): MNHEY, SMNVEV (reference sequence). The CDR3 is 13 residues long. V was cut by 2 bases and J by 1 base, with 5 bases left in between. The CDR3 here is CASSLMANTEAFF. The CDR3, as DNA: TGTGCCAGCAGTTTAATGGCGAACACTGAAGCTTTCTTT.

V usage is TRBV30 and J usage is TRBJ1-1; D gene uncertain. Germline V gives CDR1 GTSNPN, CDR2 SVGIG (reference sequence). V lost 3 bases and J lost 2, with 10 bases in between. This CDR3 contains 13 residues. The CDR3 nucleotides read TGTGCCTGGAGCTTTCGGAAAAACACTGAAGCTTTCTTT. This sequence encodes CAWSFRKNTEAFF.

The chain is built from TRBV9 and TRBJ2-7, with D possibly matching TRBD1 (5 bases). The CDR3 is 18 residues long. Germline assignment: CDR1 SGDLS and CDR2 YYNGEE. V shed 0 bases and J shed 1 base, with 20 bases lying between them. The CDR3 DNA follows: TGTGCCAGCAGCGTAGGGGCGAGGACACGAGCCGGGTCCTACGAGCAGTACTTC. As protein: CASSVGARTRAGSYEQYF.

This chain uses TRBV5-1 with TRBJ1-6; 8 positions match TRBD1. CDR1 SGHRS and CDR2 YFSETQ come from the germline V gene. V was pared by 3 bases and J by 7 bases, with 6 bases of the junction left unmatched. The CDR3 runs 15 residues. CDR3 bases: TGCGCCAGCAGCTGGAAAACAGGGGGAAATTCACCCCTCCACTTT. Its translation is CASSWKTGGNSPLHF.

V usage is TRBV6-1 and J usage is TRBJ2-1; a weak D match, TRBD1 (5 bases). This CDR3 region has 14 residues. Per germline, CDR1 MNHNS and CDR2 SASEGT. The V and J ends lost 8 bases and 0 bases respectively, with 11 bases between them. The CDR3 region has the DNA TGTGCCAGCCGACAGATTTACTCCTACAATGAGCAGTTCTTC. The encoded protein is CASRQIYSYNEQFF.

This clone was seen a handful of times. This sequence joins TRBV10-3 and TRBJ2-7; 11 bases fit TRBD1. The germline V gene encodes CDR1 ENHRY and CDR2 SYGVKD. CDR3 length: 14 amino acids. The V gene end was trimmed by 4 bases and the J gene end by 5 bases; junction bases not matched to a gene: 4. The DNA for the CDR3 is TGTGCCATCAGTGGAAAGGGACAGGGGGACGAGCAGTACTTC. Translating it yields CAISGKGQGDEQYF.

This clone was picked up a small number of times. The chain combines TRBV19 with TRBJ2-3, with 9 bases that match TRBD2. The CDR3 has 14 amino acids. Germline assignment: CDR1 LNHDA and CDR2 SQIVND (reference sequence). V shed 5 bases and J 0 bases; nucleotides not matched to a gene: 0. In DNA, the CDR3 is TGTGCCAGTAGTCTAGCGGGGAGCACAGATACGCAGTATTTT. Its protein is CASSLAGSTDTQYF.

The gene calls are TRBV29-1 and TRBJ2-3; TRBD1 matches at 7 bases. The germline V gene encodes CDR1 SQVTM and CDR2 ANQGSEA. Losses at the gene ends were 7 bases for V and 2 bases for J; bases not matched to a gene: 6. This CDR3 is built from 13 residues. The CDR3: CSARGQLTDTQYF. DNA of the CDR3: TGCAGCGCTAGGGGACAGCTCACAGATACGCAGTATTTT.

The CDR3 loop is CSVKVRDGGYTF. CDR3 nucleotide sequence: TGCAGCGTAAAAGTCAGGGATGGGGGCTACACCTTC. The rearrangement joins TRBV29-1 to TRBJ1-2, with D possibly TRBD1 on 5 matching bases. Trimming pared 6 bases from V and 8 bases from J, leaving 16 bases between. Germline loops: CDR1 SQVTM, CDR2 ANQGSEA. The CDR3 extends over 12 amino acids. The full variable domain, completed using reference TRBV29-1 and TRBJ1-2, is SAVISQKPSRDICQRGTSLTIQCQVDSQVTMMFWYRQQPGQSLTLIATANQGSEATYESGFVIDKFPISRPNLTFSTLTVSNMSPEDSSIYLCSVKVRDGGYTFGSGTRLTVV.

The table lists this clone with a count of one. This chain connects TRBV10-3 to TRBJ2-3; D perhaps matches TRBD1 (6 bases). The germline V and J ends were trimmed by 6 bases and 3 bases, with 10 bases remaining between them. This CDR3 comprises 13 residues. The germline V gene has CDR1 ENHRY and CDR2 SYGVKD. The chain's CDR3 is CAIRGGITDTQYF. CDR3 in DNA: TGTGCCATCAGAGGGGGTATTACAGATACGCAGTATTTT.

The chain uses TRBV7-3 and TRBJ1-6; the match to TRBD1 covers 9 bases. Germline V gene lookup returns CDR1 SGHTA and CDR2 FQGTGA. V shed 5 bases, J shed 9 bases, and the junction held 8 bases outside the gene matches. This CDR3 is built from 15 residues. CDR3 protein: CASSPGTGLGSPLHF. Here the CDR3 DNA reads TGTGCCAGCAGCCCGGGGACAGGGCTGGGTTCACCCCTCCACTTT.